This record looks at one T cell receptor (beta chain) sequence and its context. Its antigen is currently unknown. This CDR3 is also generated by other DNA sequences in the sample. This sample was taken from a study of shared clonotypes between healthy human individuals. Notes on the study in general: Across a handful of donors, naive CD4 shared 5% to 6%, naive CD8 under 4%, memory CD4 approximately 2.5%, memory CD8 over 0.3%.

Between the trimmed V and J ends, which lost 2 bases and 4 bases, there was a span of 8 bases. Germline loops: CDR1 MNHEY, CDR2 SVGAGI. This CDR3 contains 13 residues. Repertoires were generated with immunoSEQ multiplex PCR, while TCRdb's copy carries only in-frame clones and drops some. The sample has about 1.1 million clones, 78% seen once. A CD45RA+ naive subset and a CD45RA-negative memory subset were split from CD4+ cells. The sequence was obtained from a man aged 18 to 29 in good health. Some clones in this sample may be carry-over from other donors' samples. What was sequenced was memory CD4+ T cells from PBMCs. Subset reported: CD45RA-negative fraction. The chain is built from TRBV6-5 and TRBJ1-1; D gene unclear. The CDR3 loop reads CASSYSRGTEAFF. The CDR3 DNA reads TGTGCCAGCAGTTACAGTCGGGGCACTGAAGCTTTCTTT.